This T cell receptor (beta chain) derives from a study of blood T cells in healthy people across ages. Whole-study context: Capturing about one barcoded beta molecule per two T cells was achieved by template switching.

CDR3 length equals 14 residues. Per the germline V gene, CDR1 is MNHEY and CDR2 is SVGEGT. Total RNA extraction produced at least 5.5 micrograms (per sample) for the study. Notes on the study in general: The CMV status of each donor remained undetermined, and this could have confounded shifts in expanded clonotypes. Naive and antigen-experienced cells were not separated, limiting conclusive comparison.

Comment on this clonotype: Its antigen is undetermined. An end of the junction does not agree with germline; a read error may underlie this.

A second PCR of roughly 6 to 12 cycles used a sample-barcoded 5' primer and a J-beta primer mix. TCRdb re-analysed the 5' RACE reads in MiXCR, keeping a single row per CDR3 protein. There are about 1 million distinct CDR3 sequences in the sample; more than 40% occur only once, and 18% lies in the top ten. The receptor was derived from a woman aged 55-69 years in good health. The specimen sequenced was blood. V and J are TRBV6-2 or TRBV6-3 and TRBJ2-1, with 9 bases matching TRBD2. CDR3 sequence (DNA): TGTGCCAGCAGTTCCGGACTAGCGTTTAATGAGCAGTTGTTC. Residues: CASSSGLAFNEQLF.